These 20 T cell receptor beta chains were sequenced from one sample in a study of low-dose radiotherapy and immunotherapy resistance in tumors. Gene-specific TRAV and TRBV primers were used for first-strand cDNA, covering alpha and beta chains. A roughly 21-cycle PCR with a constant-region primer and V-primer adapter amplified TCRs. TCRdb reprocessed the reads via MiXCR and lists one record per CDR3 protein. The data show some 39,000 distinct CDR3 sequences, around 30% seen once. Time point noted: before trial treatment. Sample: PBMCs, taken before treatment. The source of these receptors is a male donor with gallbladder cancer.

This clonotype was detected ten times or more. V is TRBV2 and J is TRBJ2-7; D gene uncertain. In germline, CDR1 is SNHLY, CDR2 FYNNEI. V was clipped by 6 bases and J by 7 bases, with 10 bases between them. The CDR3 has 11 amino acids. In DNA, the CDR3 is TGTGCCAGCAGACTTGGTGGGGAGCAGTACTTC. Its translation is CASRLGGEQYF.

This clonotype showed up many times. J is TRBJ2-3 and V is TRBV6-4; TRBD2 matches 9 bases. CDR1 is MRHNA, CDR2 SNTAGT, per germline. CDR3 length equals 16 residues. V dropped 2 bases and J dropped 3; count of bases not matched to a gene: 6. The CDR3 protein is CASSDGLAGATDTQYF. The CDR3 nucleotides are TGTGCCAGCAGTGACGGGTTAGCGGGAGCAACAGATACGCAGTATTTT.

This clonotype was observed many times. The chain has TRBV2 and TRBJ2-1; TRBD1 matches 7 bases. CDR3 size: 14 residues. In germline, CDR1 is SNHLY, CDR2 FYNNEI. The trim removed 11 bases at V and 0 bases at J, leaving 7 bases unmatched. For the CDR3, the DNA is TGTGCCGGGACACAGGGGAGCTCCTACAATGAGCAGTTCTTC. This translates into CAGTQGSSYNEQFF.

The V gene is TRBV5-5, the J gene TRBJ2-7, with 7 bases lining up with TRBD1. V lost 4 bases and J lost 6; bases outside the gene matches: 4. Germline V gives CDR1 SGHKS, CDR2 YYEKEE (reference sequence). The CDR3 covers 12 residues. Here the CDR3 reads CASSLGTAEQYF. CDR3 sequence (DNA): TGTGCCAGCAGCCTCGGGACAGCCGAGCAGTACTTC.

The rearrangement joins TRBV3-1 to TRBJ2-1; D assignment may be TRBD1 or TRBD2 (5 bases each). Deletions cut 1 base from V and 8 bases from J, with 21 bases between. CDR1 is LGHDT, CDR2 YNNKEL, per germline (reference sequence). The CDR3 covers 17 residues. CDR3 amino acids: CASSQGRGGGSWDEQFF. Written as DNA, the CDR3 is TGTGCCAGCAGCCAAGGAAGGGGTGGGGGTTCCTGGGATGAGCAGTTCTTC.

This clonotype was counted at least ten times. The chain couples TRBV7-8 to TRBJ2-5; perhaps TRBD2 as D (6 bases). Deletions cut 8 bases from V and 4 bases from J, with 17 bases between. CDR1 and CDR2 (germline): SGHVS, FQNEAQ. The CDR3 is 14 amino acids. The chain's CDR3 is CASRFRWGVETQYF. CDR3 nucleotides: TGTGCCAGCCGATTCCGGTGGGGGGTAGAGACCCAGTACTTC.

This clonotype was seen ten or more times. The chain uses TRBV9 and TRBJ1-2; 7 positions agree with TRBD1. Unmatched junction bases numbered 3, after V lost 1 base and J lost 6 bases. Germline loops: CDR1 SGDLS, CDR2 YYNGEE. CDR3 length: 13 amino acids. The CDR3 DNA reads TGTGCCAGCAGCGTAAACCAGGGGGATGGCTACACCTTC. It specifies CASSVNQGDGYTF.

The V gene is TRBV25-1, the J gene TRBJ2-7; the D is unclear. The CDR3 runs to 10 residues. V lost 3 bases and J 3 bases, leaving 0 bases between the germline ends. Germline values: CDR1 MGHDK, CDR2 SYGVNS. The CDR3 reads CASSDYEQYF. CDR3 nucleotides: TGTGCCAGCAGTGACTACGAGCAGTACTTC.

This clonotype was found many times. This chain connects TRBV4-1 to TRBJ2-7, with 7 bases identical to TRBD2. Germline CDR1 and CDR2: MGHRA and YSYEKL. The CDR3 extends over 15 amino acids. Unmatched junction bases numbered 4, after V lost 0 bases and J lost 2 bases. DNA for the CDR3: TGCGCCAGCAGCCAAGATGGAGCGGGGACCTACGAGCAGTACTTC. It encodes CASSQDGAGTYEQYF.

V gene TRBV5-1 combines with J gene TRBJ2-1; perhaps TRBD2 as D (5 bases). CDR1 and CDR2 (germline): SGHRS, YFSETQ. This CDR3 has 14 residues. Trimming took off 4 bases at V and 6 bases at J, with 14 bases between the two ends. For the CDR3, the DNA is TGCGCCAGCAGCCGGGCGGGCAGGCCCAATGAGCAGTTCTTC. Residues: CASSRAGRPNEQFF.

This clonotype occurred many times. The chain carries TRBV19 and TRBJ2-7; 10 bases match TRBD2. CDR1 is LNHDA, CDR2 SQIVND, per germline (reference sequence). CDR3 length: 14 residues. V trimming: 6 bases; J trimming: 5 bases; junction bases outside the gene matches: 7. This CDR3 is CASSQGLASHEQYF. The CDR3 region has the DNA TGTGCCAGTAGCCAGGGACTAGCGTCCCACGAGCAGTACTTC.

A note on this clonotype: With a much larger clone just one base away, this may be a read error. V gene TRBV27 combines with J gene TRBJ2-7; D is uncertain. The CDR3 contains 13 residues. Germline V gene sequence: CDR1 MNHEY, CDR2 SMNVEV (reference sequence). V was trimmed by 2 bases and J by 2 bases, leaving 7 bases between them. CDR3: CASSLNSAYEQYF. The CDR3 DNA is TGTGCCAGCAGTTTAAACAGTGCCTACGAGCAGTACTTC.

At least ten counts were recorded for this clonotype. The chain links TRBV10-2 to TRBJ2-1, with 9 bases lining up with TRBD2. Germline V gene data show CDR1 as WSHSY and CDR2 as SAAADI. V shed 8 bases, J shed 4 bases, and the junction held 12 bases outside the gene matches. This CDR3 is 16 amino acids long. The CDR3 loop is CASLAGGLNRYNEQFF. The DNA for the CDR3 is TGCGCCAGCTTGGCGGGGGGGTTAAACCGGTACAATGAGCAGTTCTTC.

This clonotype was seen ten or more times. A read error may explain this, as a much larger clone is one base away. DNA of the CDR3: TGTGCCAGCAGCTCAGCCTACGAGCAGTACTTC. As protein: CASSSAYEQYF. The chain uses TRBV11-2 and TRBJ2-7; D call uncertain. Looked up from germline, CDR1 is SGHAT and CDR2 is FQNNGV. The V end lost 4 bases, the J end lost 2 bases, and 3 bases lay between the germline ends. The CDR3 is 11 residues long.

This clonotype was observed many times. The chain is built from TRBV14 and TRBJ2-2; D ambiguous. This CDR3 is 15 amino acids long. Germline CDR1 and CDR2: SGHDN and FVKESK. The V end lost 5 bases, the J end lost 2 bases, and 12 bases lay between the germline ends. CDR3 in amino acids: CASSYFPYNTGELFF. CDR3 nucleotides: TGTGCCAGCAGCTACTTCCCCTATAACACCGGGGAGCTGTTTTTT. Filled out from reference TRBV14 and TRBJ2-2, the complete variable domain reads EAGVTQFPSHSVIEKGQTVTLRCDPISGHDNLYWYRRVMGKEIKFLLHFVKESKQDESGMPNNRFLAERTGGTYSTLKVQPAELEDSGVYFCASSYFPYNTGELFFGEGSRLTVL.

This clonotype has a count of ten or more. V gene TRBV28 combines with J gene TRBJ1-3; D is possibly TRBD1 (6 bases). The ends were cut back, 5 bases at V and 0 bases at J, with 8 bases in the middle. This CDR3 comprises 14 residues. Germline CDR1 and CDR2: MDHEN and SYDVKM. The CDR3 sequence is CASSGTLSGNTIYF. The CDR3 coding sequence is TGTGCCAGCAGTGGGACACTCTCTGGAAACACCATATATTTT. The variable domain in full, completed from reference TRBV28 and TRBJ1-3, reads DVKVTQSSRYLVKRTGEKVFLECVQDMDHENMFWYRQDPGLGLRLIYFSYDVKMKEKGDIPEGYSVSREKKERFSLILESASTNQTSMYLCASSGTLSGNTIYFGEGSWLTVV.

At least ten counts were recorded for this clonotype. This chain connects TRBV19 to TRBJ1-6; D is unclear. CDR1 and CDR2 from the germline V gene are LNHDA and SQIVND (reference sequence). The germline V and J ends were trimmed by 3 bases and 7 bases, with 7 bases remaining between them. The CDR3 is 13 amino acids. The CDR3 DNA is TGTGCCAGTAGTATTCAGGAGAATTCACCCCTCCACTTT. Translation gives CASSIQENSPLHF.

A remark on this clonotype: A far larger clone lies a single base away; this is likely a read error. V usage is TRBV7-2 and J usage is TRBJ2-1; D is unclear. The ends were cut back, 1 base at V and 10 bases at J, with 20 bases in the middle. The length of the CDR3 is 16 residues. The germline V gene has CDR1 SGHTA and CDR2 FQGNSA. CDR3 in amino acids: CASSLDVDKGSYEQFF. The CDR3 coding sequence is TGTGCCAGCAGCTTAGATGTGGATAAGGGTAGCTACGAGCAGTTCTTC.

The sample holds many counts of this clonotype. The chain employs TRBV20-1 and TRBJ2-1; D ambiguous. Between the trimmed V and J ends, which lost 6 bases and 8 bases, there was a span of 8 bases. The CDR3 extends over 10 amino acids. Germline assignment: CDR1 DFQATT and CDR2 SNEGSKA (reference sequence). In nucleotides, the CDR3 is TGCAGTGCACTGTTCTATGAGCAGTTCTTC. This sequence encodes CSALFYEQFF.

This clonotype was found many times. V is TRBV20-1 and J is TRBJ2-2, with D possibly matching TRBD1 (6 bases). The germline V gene has CDR1 DFQATT and CDR2 SNEGSKA (reference sequence). The CDR3 totals 14 residues. Trimming removed 6 bases at V and 2 bases at J, with 13 bases between. The CDR3 spells CSADKGVNTGELFF. DNA for the CDR3: TGCAGTGCGGATAAGGGGGTAAACACCGGGGAGCTGTTTTTT.